Following are 31 T cell receptor beta chains from one sample sequenced in a study of blood T cell repertoires in COVID-19. Assay: immunoSEQ multiplex PCR; the TCRdb copy retains only in-frame clones and omits some. Found here are approximately 300,000 clones, more than 70% of them singletons; the top ten hold 10% to 12%. The sample comprised peripheral blood. Receptors were obtained from a woman in her thirties with COVID-19, enrolled during active disease.

With respect to this clone: This sample includes further DNA sequences coding for the same CDR3. V gene TRBV19 combines with J gene TRBJ1-5; tentative D call: TRBD1 (6 bases). V lost 5 bases, J lost 4 bases, and 9 bases lay in between. CDR1 is LNHDA and CDR2 is SQIVND in the germline V gene (reference sequence). The CDR3 has 13 residues. The CDR3 DNA follows: TGTGCCAGTAGTCTCACAGGGAATCAGCCCCAGCATTTT. Its protein product is CASSLTGNQPQHF. The full variable domain, rest sourced from reference TRBV19 and TRBJ1-5, is DGGITQSPKYLFRKEGQNVTLSCEQNLNHDAMYWYRQDPGQGLRLIYYSQIVNDFQKGDIAEGYSVSREKKESFPLTVTSAQKNPTAFYLCASSLTGNQPQHFGDGTRLSIL.

V and J are TRBV7-6 and TRBJ2-7, with D maybe TRBD2 (5 bases). Germline V gives CDR1 SGHVS, CDR2 FNYEAQ. Trimming stripped 4 bases from V and 2 bases from J, with 15 bases between. The CDR3 totals 15 residues. CDR3 sequence reads: CASSSTEGGPYEQYF. Written as DNA, the CDR3 is TGTGCCAGCAGCTCGACGGAAGGAGGCCCCTACGAGCAGTACTTC.

For the CDR3, the DNA is TGTGCCACCAGTGATCCGTCAGGGGGAGACAAAAACATTCAGTACTTC. This sequence encodes CATSDPSGGDKNIQYF. The genes are TRBV24-1 and TRBJ2-4; 7 bases fit TRBD1. V dropped 3 bases and J dropped 3; count of bases not matched to a gene: 7. CDR1 and CDR2 from the germline V gene are KGHDR and SFDVKD. This CDR3 has 16 residues.

This chain uses TRBV5-1 with TRBJ2-3; 10 bases line up with TRBD2. The trim removed 4 bases at V and 0 bases at J, leaving 11 bases unmatched. CDR3 length: 18 amino acids. Looked up from germline, CDR1 is SGHRS and CDR2 is YFSETQ. Here the CDR3 reads CASSLPEGLAPSTDTQYF. CDR3 DNA sequence: TGCGCCAGCAGCCTCCCGGAGGGACTAGCGCCTAGCACAGATACGCAGTATTTT.

The V gene is TRBV12-3 or TRBV12-4, the J gene TRBJ2-7; 9 bases fit TRBD2. The length of the CDR3 is 13 residues. The ends lost 6 bases at V and 3 bases at J; junction bases unmatched: 3. The CDR3 is CASRPTSGYEQYF. In DNA, the CDR3 is TGTGCCAGCAGGCCGACTAGCGGCTACGAGCAGTACTTC.

The V call is TRBV5-1, the J call TRBJ1-1; D remains ambiguous. The germline V gene encodes CDR1 SGHRS and CDR2 YFSETQ. Trimming left V 0 bases short and J 6 bases short, with 9 bases between. The CDR3 spans 13 residues. The chain's CDR3 is CASSLGRRSEAFF. The CDR3, as DNA: TGCGCCAGCAGCTTGGGGAGGAGATCTGAAGCTTTCTTT.

The gene calls are TRBV7-2 and TRBJ1-2, with 11 bases fitting TRBD1. The CDR3 totals 16 residues. Germline V gene lookup returns CDR1 SGHTA and CDR2 FQGNSA. After removal of 3 bases from V and 4 bases from J, the junction contained 7 bases not matched to a gene. The CDR3 reads CASSFGTGGALYGYTF. The CDR3 DNA sequence: TGTGCCAGCAGCTTCGGGACAGGGGGGGCTCTCTATGGCTACACCTTC.

The V call is TRBV30, the J call TRBJ1-3; D is uncertain. Germline CDR1 reads GTSNPN; CDR2 reads SVGIG (reference sequence). V lost 2 bases, J lost 1 base, and 6 bases lay in between. This CDR3 is 13 amino acids long. The CDR3 here is CAWSWESGNTIYF. In nucleotides, the CDR3 is TGTGCCTGGAGTTGGGAGTCTGGAAACACCATATATTTT.

The gene calls are TRBV9 and TRBJ2-3, with 9 bases aligning to TRBD2. Germline-derived CDR1 and CDR2 are SGDLS and YYNGEE. This CDR3 comprises 17 residues. Trimming took 0 bases from V and 6 from J; bases not matched to a gene: 11. CDR3 residues: CASSVEGGRGPADTQYF. For the CDR3, the DNA is TGTGCCAGCAGCGTAGAAGGCGGGAGGGGCCCAGCTGATACGCAGTATTTT.

The chain employs TRBV7-2 and TRBJ1-5; 9 positions agree with TRBD1. The length of the CDR3 is 15 residues. J gave up 5 bases and V 2 bases, and 4 bases lay outside the gene matches. Germline CDR1 and CDR2: SGHTA and FQGNSA. The CDR3 region is CASSLYRGLYQPQHF. The CDR3 DNA is TGTGCCAGCAGCTTATACAGGGGGCTCTATCAGCCCCAGCATTTT.

CDR3 DNA sequence: TGTGCCAGCAGCCATCCCTCCCCCCAGGTGAGAGATGGCTACACCTTC. Amino acids: CASSHPSPQVRDGYTF. V usage is TRBV4-2 and J usage is TRBJ1-2; D ambiguous. The germline CDR1 and CDR2 sequences are LGHNA and YNFKEQ. The V gene lost 3 bases and the J gene lost 6 bases, with 20 bases spanning the gap. The CDR3 is made up of 16 amino acids.

The V call is TRBV12-3 or TRBV12-4, the J call TRBJ2-2; D remains ambiguous. Trimming removed 6 bases at V and 6 bases at J, with 8 bases between. There are 12 residues in the CDR3. The CDR3, as DNA: TGTGCCAGCAGCCGTTCCCCCGGGGAGCTGTTTTTT. Protein: CASSRSPGELFF.

The V call is TRBV6-5, the J call TRBJ1-2; 9 nucleotides agree with TRBD1. After removal of 2 bases from V and 6 bases from J, the junction contained 1 base not matched to a gene. Germline loops: CDR1 MNHEY, CDR2 SVGAGI. The CDR3 has 13 residues. The DNA for the CDR3 is TGTGCCAGCAGTTACAGGACAGGGGATGGCTACACCTTC. Encoded protein: CASSYRTGDGYTF.

The CDR3 here is CASSLFSTNEKLFF. The CDR3 nucleotides read TGTGCCAGCAGTTTATTTTCAACTAATGAAAAACTGTTTTTT. The V and J genes are TRBV6-6 and TRBJ1-4, with D unclear. The germline V gene encodes CDR1 MNHNY and CDR2 SVGAGI (reference sequence). Trimming took 4 bases from V and 0 from J, leaving 6 bases between them. The CDR3 has 14 residues.

This sequence joins TRBV27 and TRBJ2-3; TRBD2 might be the D (6 bases). Trimming cost V 0 bases and J 1 base, with 11 bases left between them. From germline, CDR1 is MNHEY and CDR2 SMNVEV (reference sequence). This CDR3 spans 16 amino acids. This CDR3 reads CASSLSASERTDTQYF. The CDR3 bases are TGTGCCAGCAGTTTATCGGCTAGCGAGCGCACAGATACGCAGTATTTT.

This chain links TRBV6-6 with TRBJ2-1; 7 bases align to TRBD1. Germline V CDR1 and CDR2: MNHNY, SVGAGI (reference sequence). V shed 6 bases, J shed 14 bases, and the junction held 7 bases outside the gene matches. The CDR3 loop spans 11 amino acids. CDR3 DNA sequence: TGTGCCAGCAGATCAGACAGGGTCGAGTTCTTC. Translating it yields CASRSDRVEFF.

The chain links TRBV7-2 to TRBJ1-4; D is perhaps TRBD1 (5 bases). V lost 5 bases to trimming and J lost 7 bases, with 8 bases between them. The CDR3 runs to 12 residues. Per the germline V gene, CDR1 is SGHTA and CDR2 is FQGNSA. CDR3 DNA: TGTGCCAGCAGCGACACAGGTGAAAAACTGTTTTTT. This encodes CASSDTGEKLFF.

V is TRBV29-1 and J is TRBJ2-2, with 7 bases identical to TRBD2. Germline CDR1 SQVTM, CDR2 ANQGSEA. The trim removed 3 bases at V and 5 bases at J, leaving 6 bases unmatched. The CDR3 length is 14 residues. In DNA, the CDR3 is TGCAGCGTTGAGCCTAGCGGCTCTACCGGGGAGCTGTTTTTT. This translates into CSVEPSGSTGELFF.

The V gene is TRBV18, the J gene TRBJ1-2; D is ambiguous. The germline gives CDR1 KGHSH, CDR2 LQKENI. The V end was cut by 2 bases, the J end by 8 bases, with 12 bases between. The CDR3 extends over 13 amino acids. CDR3 DNA: TGTGCCAGCTCACCATCACCAGATCAAGGCTACACCTTC. Translated: CASSPSPDQGYTF.

The V and J genes are TRBV14 and TRBJ2-3; tentative D call: TRBD1 (6 bases). V lost 5 bases, J lost 2 bases, and 14 bases lay in between. Germline lookup yields CDR1 SGHDN and CDR2 FVKESK. The CDR3 has 15 residues. This CDR3 is CASSSGVRITDTQYF. The CDR3 nucleotides read TGTGCCAGCAGCTCAGGGGTGAGAATCACAGATACGCAGTATTTT.

The rearrangement joins TRBV19 to TRBJ2-6; 7 bases match TRBD1. The V segment lost 3 bases and the J segment 0 bases; nucleotides outside the gene matches: 5. Germline lookup yields CDR1 LNHDA and CDR2 SQIVND (reference sequence). CDR3 length: 17 residues. The CDR3 sequence: CASSMGQSTSGANVLTF. CDR3 DNA sequence: TGTGCCAGTAGTATGGGACAGTCTACCTCTGGGGCCAACGTCCTGACTTTC.

V usage is TRBV3-1 (or the pseudogene TRBV3-2) and J usage is TRBJ2-7; D is unresolved. V was pared by 0 bases and J by 3 bases, with 9 bases between. In germline, CDR1 is LGHDT, CDR2 YNNKEL (reference sequence). The CDR3 is made up of 14 amino acids. The CDR3 bases are TGTGCCAGCAGCCAAGATTGGGCCAACTACGAGCAGTACTTC. The encoded protein is CASSQDWANYEQYF.

The chain employs TRBV5-6 and TRBJ1-6; 9 nucleotides agree with TRBD1. After removal of 4 bases from V and 7 bases from J, the junction contained 3 bases not matched to a gene. CDR3 size: 14 residues. Germline CDR1 reads SGHDT; CDR2 reads YYEEEE. The CDR3 loop reads CASSAGTGNSPLHF. In DNA form, the CDR3 reads TGTGCCAGCAGCGCCGGGACAGGGAATTCACCCCTCCACTTT.

The rearrangement links TRBV18 to TRBJ2-5, with D possibly being TRBD2 (5 bases). The CDR3 length is 15 residues. Germline V gene lookup returns CDR1 KGHSH and CDR2 LQKENI. V lost 3 bases, J lost 5 bases, and 16 bases lay in between. Here the CDR3 reads CASSPLQTNSETQYF. The CDR3 bases are TGTGCCAGCTCACCGCTCCAGACTAATAGTGAGACCCAGTACTTC.

The count of this clone is one. The chain couples TRBV2 to TRBJ2-5; D gene ambiguous. V lost 6 bases to trimming and J lost 2 bases, with 7 bases between them. The CDR3 length is 12 residues. Looked up from germline, CDR1 is SNHLY and CDR2 is FYNNEI. This CDR3 is CASRTEQETQYF. CDR3 coding DNA: TGTGCCAGCAGGACGGAGCAAGAGACCCAGTACTTC.

The gene calls are TRBV19 and TRBJ1-5; the D gene is possibly TRBD1 (6 bases). Trimming shortened V by 4 bases and J by 4 bases, and 17 bases separated the two germline ends. Germline V lookup: CDR1 LNHDA, CDR2 SQIVND (reference sequence). The CDR3 has 16 residues. In nucleotides, the CDR3 is TGTGCCAGTAGTACTCAGCGGACGGGGACAAATCAGCCCCAGCATTTT. Protein: CASSTQRTGTNQPQHF.

In DNA, the CDR3 is TGTGCCAGCAGCTTCCGCAGGGGAGCTGGCTACACCTTC. This codes for CASSFRRGAGYTF. J is TRBJ1-2 and V is TRBV7-8; D is possibly TRBD1 (6 bases). This CDR3 has 13 residues. V was shortened by 3 bases and J by 7 bases, with 12 bases between the two germline ends. The germline CDR1 and CDR2 sequences are SGHVS and FQNEAQ.

The chain has TRBV7-2 and TRBJ2-5; a weak D match, TRBD2 (6 bases). V was clipped by 0 bases and J by 5 bases, with 19 bases between them. The germline V gene has CDR1 SGHTA and CDR2 FQGNSA. There are 17 residues in the CDR3. The CDR3 DNA sequence: TGTGCCAGCAGCTTAGCGCAATCAGGCGGGGCATTGGAGACCCAGTACTTC. It specifies CASSLAQSGGALETQYF. The complete variable domain, with remaining parts taken from reference TRBV7-2 and TRBJ2-5, reads GAGVSQSPSNKVTEKGKDVELRCDPISGHTALYWYRQSLGQGLEFLIYFQGNSAPDKSGLPSDRFSAERTGGSVSTLTIQRTQQEDSAVYLCASSLAQSGGALETQYFGPGTRLLVL.

The chain carries TRBV5-1 and TRBJ1-1; 7 bases fit TRBD1. With V trimmed by 4 bases and J by 1 base, 7 bases remained unmatched. CDR3 length: 15 amino acids. Germline CDR1 and CDR2: SGHRS and YFSETQ. The CDR3 sequence: CASSLGQAKNTEAFF. CDR3 in DNA: TGCGCCAGCAGCCTCGGACAGGCAAAGAACACTGAAGCTTTCTTT.

Only a few counts were recorded for this clone. The chain is built from TRBV7-2 and TRBJ2-2; 12 nucleotides align to TRBD2. Unmatched junction bases numbered 7, after V lost 5 bases and J lost 0 bases. The germline V gene encodes CDR1 SGHTA and CDR2 FQGNSA. CDR3 length equals 18 residues. The CDR3 reads CASSRGLAGTSNTGELFF. CDR3 coding DNA: TGTGCCAGCAGCAGGGGACTAGCGGGTACCTCGAACACCGGGGAGCTGTTTTTT. Looking up the rest from reference TRBV7-2 and TRBJ2-2 gives the full variable domain: GAGVSQSPSNKVTEKGKDVELRCDPISGHTALYWYRQSLGQGLEFLIYFQGNSAPDKSGLPSDRFSAERTGGSVSTLTIQRTQQEDSAVYLCASSRGLAGTSNTGELFFGEGSRLTVL.

The chain is built from TRBV9 and TRBJ1-1; D remains ambiguous. V lost 1 base to trimming and J lost 3 bases, with 13 bases between them. This CDR3 spans 15 amino acids. Germline V lookup: CDR1 SGDLS, CDR2 YYNGEE. The CDR3 DNA sequence: TGTGCCAGCAGCGTAAACCCCCGGGAGGACACTGAAGCTTTCTTT. This gives the protein CASSVNPREDTEAFF.